Included here is one T cell receptor (beta chain) sequence, with context. What it binds is unknown. Time point meaning: late sampling 161 to 241 days after vaccination in three convalescent patients. As to treatment: approximately 11-day PBMC culture with coronavirus spike peptide pools or control peptides (ViraFEST assay). V was shortened by 6 bases and J by 1 base, with 12 bases between the two germline ends. The germline CDR1 and CDR2 sequences are KGHSH and LQKENI. There are 14 residues in the CDR3. The Oncomine TCR Beta short-read assay was applied to DNA of cultured CD4+ T cells. One entry per CDR3 protein results from TCRdb running MiXCR on the PCR reads. The repertoire holds around 25,000 distinct CDR3 sequences, roughly 27% seen once, with about 7.6% in the top ten. This record comes from a study of vaccination and CD4 T cells after COVID-19.

V gene TRBV18 combines with J gene TRBJ1-1; the D gene is possibly TRBD1 (5 bases). This specimen consisted of CD4+ T cells from blood, cultured in vitro, obtained about 7 months after SARS-CoV-2 vaccination. The source of this sequence is a human donor who had recovered from COVID-19. CDR3 nucleotides: TGTGCCAGCTCGCCGGGACGGAAGAACACTGAAGCTTTCTTT. Translation: CASSPGRKNTEAFF.